This T cell receptor (beta chain) comes out of a study of blood T cells in healthy people across ages (dated by TCRdb to 2015 to 2017). Regarding the study in general: In model experiments, template switching captured roughly one uniquely barcoded TCR beta cDNA molecule for every two T cells. To track age-related changes in TCR beta repertoire diversity, the study relied on deep sequencing normalized with unique cDNA molecular identifiers. To avoid experimental bias, donors of different ages were spread randomly across the sequencing lanes. Using the same blood draw, the study looked at two additional independent replicas of 1 million unique cDNA reads for two donors, one aged 18 to 30 and the other aged 80 or older. Donors were grouped into four age groups: young (average roughly 17 years), middle-aged (over 35), aged (around 60) and long-lived (just over 80).

As regards this clonotype: Its antigen has not been determined. No base qualities exist here, and no much larger clone lies one base off it.

Libraries came from 5' RACE. Sequenced using an Illumina HiSeq 2500. A second PCR of about 6 to 11 cycles was performed with a sample-barcoded 5' primer and a J-beta primer mix. A unique molecular identifier was introduced onto each TCR beta cDNA molecule by a template-switch 5' adaptor carrying 12 random nucleotides. At least 2.5 million CDR3-containing paired-end reads were obtained from each sample. First-strand cDNA synthesis was performed from all RNA using the Mint cDNA synthesis kit, with priming by a TRBC-specific oligonucleotide. All cDNA was treated with uracil-DNA glycosylase and then went through a first 18-cycle PCR with the universal primers M1SS and BC2_uni_R. The study's processing was this. Each sample was normalized by randomly selecting 1 million high-quality reads, each carrying a distinct molecular identifier. Reads with shared molecular identifiers were discarded instead of being binned into consensus sequences. CDR3 identification, clonotype clustering and error correction used MiTCR with a Q25 quality threshold and the strictest error-elimination algorithm. A nonparametric unseen species model using Euler transformation provided a lower-bound estimate of total TCR beta diversity. The public reads were run again by TCRdb, first through fastp at Q25 and then through MiXCR, and only productive beta chains were kept. Rows are unified per CDR3 protein, each entry keeping the most common DNA and genes. These V and J calls derive from TCRdb rather than the authors' analysis. This sample holds roughly 1.7 million distinct CDR3 sequences; roughly 32% were observed only once. The ten largest make up about 11% of the sample.

Systemically healthy Caucasian individuals from Russia, approximately 39 in total and aged about 6 to 100 years, were included as donors. Approximately 10 milliliters of peripheral blood were collected from each donor into EDTA-treated Vacutainer tubes. Ficoll-Paque density-gradient centrifugation was used to isolate PBMCs, with at least 6.5 million per sample. Trizol reagent was used to extract total RNA from the PBMCs, yielding at least 5 micrograms per sample. For every donor, an aliquot of PBMCs went through flow cytometry to measure the percentages of naive CD45RAhigh/CD27high T cells. The CDR1 and CDR2 encoded by the germline V gene (reference sequence) are DFQATT and SNEGSKA. Trimming takes 1 base off V and 10 bases off J; junction bases not matched to a gene: 9. Its CDR3 holds 14 amino acids, cysteine through phenylalanine. Just the 42-base CDR3 DNA is kept, in frame starting at base 1. Overall results and qualifications from the work: The CMV infection status of donors was not known, potentially confounding age-related changes in expanded clonotypes. Since profiling was done on bulk unsorted PBMCs, naive and antigen-experienced compartments could not be conclusively compared. Compared with the aged group, the long-lived group had more naive CD4+ T cells, fewer expanded clones and increased TCR diversity, suggesting age selection. Estimates of total diversity from one million sequenced T cells were regarded as lower bounds and underestimates. Observed TCR beta diversity correlated strongly with the percentage of naive T cells measured by flow cytometry. As age increased, observed TCR beta diversity per million T cells dropped in a roughly linear way, and a significant reduction was already evident by age around 41.

The sequence came from a woman aged 25 to 39 in good health. Sample: blood. This chain joins TRBV20-1 to TRBJ1-5; 8 middle bases align to TRBD1. The CDR3 in this case is CSARGEQGGDPQHF. The nucleotides are TGCAGTGCTAGAGGGGAACAGGGGGGGGATCCCCAGCATTTT.